Presented here are 14 T cell receptor beta chains from one specimen sequenced in a study of shared clonotypes between healthy human individuals. Clones were sequenced by immunoSEQ multiplex PCR, and TCRdb holds only the in-frame ones, with some missing. Of 450,000 or so clones in the sample, about 74% were seen once. The specimen sequenced was PBMCs. These receptors all come from a middle-aged woman in good health. Some clones in this sample may be carry-over from other donors' samples.

Worth noting for this clone: The likely explanation is a read error, given a far larger clone one base away. In the same sample, other DNA sequences code for this CDR3. J is TRBJ2-5 and V is TRBV7-7, with TRBD1 matching 8 bases. This CDR3 contains 14 residues. Germline CDR1 SSHAT, CDR2 FNYEAQ (reference sequence). CDR3: CASSLGGQGQTQYF. The CDR3, as DNA: TGTGCTAGCAGCCTAGGAGGACAGGGACAGACCCAGTACTTC.

The chain uses TRBV29-1 and TRBJ2-7, with D perhaps TRBD2 (5 bases). Germline V CDR1 and CDR2: SQVTM, ANQGSEA. V was cut by 4 bases and J by 5 bases, with 18 bases left in between. CDR3 length equals 14 residues. The CDR3 DNA follows: TGCAGCGTTGGGATTAACGGGGTACCCAACGAGCAGTACTTC. Encoded protein: CSVGINGVPNEQYF.

This chain links TRBV7-6 with TRBJ2-1; no definite D call. The V and J ends lost 7 bases and 9 bases respectively, with 19 bases between them. The germline V gene encodes CDR1 SGHVS and CDR2 FNYEAQ. This CDR3 is built from 14 residues. For the CDR3, the DNA is TGTGCCAGCACTCCGGACCACATCATCGGTGAGCAGTTCTTC. Translating gives CASTPDHIIGEQFF. Filled out from reference TRBV7-6 and TRBJ2-1, the complete variable domain reads GAGVSQSPRYKVTKRGQDVALRCDPISGHVSLYWYRQALGQGPEFLTYFNYEAQQDKSGLPNDRFSAERPEGSISTLTIQRTEQRDSAMYRCASTPDHIIGEQFFGPGTRLTVL.

In nucleotides, the CDR3 is TGTGCCAGCAGTGACGAACAGGGCATCTCTGGAAACACCATATATTTT. This encodes CASSDEQGISGNTIYF. The V gene is TRBV28, the J gene TRBJ1-3; D possibly corresponds to TRBD1 (6 bases). The V end was cut by 5 bases, the J end by 0 bases, with 14 bases between. Germline CDR1 reads MDHEN; CDR2 reads SYDVKM. The CDR3 is made up of 16 amino acids.

This sequence joins TRBV18 and TRBJ2-1; either TRBD1 or TRBD2 may supply D (6 bases each). Germline V gives CDR1 KGHSH, CDR2 LQKENI. The CDR3 sequence is 17 residues long. The ends were cut back, 0 bases at V and 8 bases at J, with 20 bases in the middle. The CDR3: CASSPPARGHGGDEQFF. The CDR3 DNA reads TGTGCCAGCTCACCACCGGCGAGGGGACACGGGGGCGATGAGCAGTTCTTC.

The chain recombines TRBV14 with TRBJ2-3; TRBD2 agrees at 8 bases. The CDR3 is 13 amino acids. V was pared by 2 bases and J by 11 bases, with 6 bases of the junction left unmatched. Germline assignment: CDR1 SGHDN and CDR2 FVKESK. CDR3 loop: CASSQIFGGGQYF. CDR3 DNA: TGTGCCAGCAGCCAAATCTTCGGGGGGGGGCAGTATTTT.

A word on this clone: A far larger clone lies a single base away; this is likely a read error. V is TRBV30 and J is TRBJ1-1; 7 bases agree with TRBD1. This CDR3 is 13 amino acids long. Germline assignment: CDR1 GTSNPN and CDR2 SVGIG (reference sequence). In nucleotides, the CDR3 is TGTGCCTGGAGCCCGGACAGGAACACTGGAGCTTTCTTT. Protein: CAWSPDRNTGAFF.

This clone showed up just a few times. The V call is TRBV6-4, the J call TRBJ2-1; TRBD1 matches 11 bases. V trimming: 3 bases; J trimming: 6 bases; junction bases outside the gene matches: 7. Germline lookup yields CDR1 MRHNA and CDR2 SNTAGT. This CDR3 region has 16 residues. CDR3 bases: TGTGCCAGCAGTGAGTCGACAGGGACAGGGGGCAATGAGCAGTTCTTC. Amino acid sequence: CASSESTGTGGNEQFF.

This sequence joins TRBV10-3 and TRBJ1-2, with a possible D match to TRBD1 (5 bases). The CDR3 is made up of 14 amino acids. V lost 4 bases and J 5 bases, leaving 14 bases between the germline ends. Germline CDR1 and CDR2: ENHRY and SYGVKD. CDR3 nucleotides: TGTGCCATCAGTGCGAGAGGGGAACCTTATGGCTACACCTTC. Residues: CAISARGEPYGYTF.

In regard to this clone: Other nucleotide sequences in the sample specify the same CDR3. The chain carries TRBV4-2 and TRBJ1-3, with D hard to call. The length of the CDR3 is 13 residues. V gave up 0 bases and J gave up 4 bases, with 4 bases separating them. CDR1 and CDR2 from the germline V gene are LGHNA and YNFKEQ. The CDR3 region has the DNA TGTGCCAGCAGCCAAGATCCGGGAAACACCATATATTTT. This codes for CASSQDPGNTIYF.

This chain uses TRBV5-1 with TRBJ1-1; 7 bases agree with TRBD1. Germline V gene data show CDR1 as SGHRS and CDR2 as YFSETQ. V lost 4 bases and J lost 1; bases outside the gene matches: 4. The CDR3 is 14 residues long. The CDR3 is CASSVGTANTEAFF. The CDR3 region has the DNA TGCGCCAGCAGCGTGGGGACAGCGAACACTGAAGCTTTCTTT.

As regards this clone: This clone may be a read error of a much larger clone one base away. This chain connects TRBV28 to TRBJ2-7; perhaps D is TRBD1 or TRBD2 (5 bases each). Per germline, CDR1 MDHEN and CDR2 SYDVKM. The CDR3 spans 13 residues. The CDR3 sequence is CASSWDPPYEQHF. CDR3 in DNA: TGTGCCAGCAGTTGGGACCCTCCCTACGAGCAGCACTTC.

The V call is TRBV14, the J call TRBJ2-7; D may correspond to TRBD1 or TRBD2 (5 bases each). This CDR3 is built from 13 residues. V was clipped by 1 base and J by 7 bases, with 11 bases between them. CDR1 SGHDN and CDR2 FVKESK come from the germline V gene. The CDR3 loop is CASSQAGGGEQYF. In nucleotides, the CDR3 is TGTGCCAGCAGCCAAGCAGGTGGGGGTGAGCAGTACTTC.

V is TRBV18 and J is TRBJ1-1; D is uncertain. The CDR3 consists of 12 residues. With 1 base removed from V and 1 base from J, the gap between germline ends came to 1 base. The germline gives CDR1 KGHSH, CDR2 LQKENI. Written as DNA, the CDR3 is TGTGCCAGCTCACCACAGAACACTGAAGCTTTCTTT. Its protein product is CASSPQNTEAFF.